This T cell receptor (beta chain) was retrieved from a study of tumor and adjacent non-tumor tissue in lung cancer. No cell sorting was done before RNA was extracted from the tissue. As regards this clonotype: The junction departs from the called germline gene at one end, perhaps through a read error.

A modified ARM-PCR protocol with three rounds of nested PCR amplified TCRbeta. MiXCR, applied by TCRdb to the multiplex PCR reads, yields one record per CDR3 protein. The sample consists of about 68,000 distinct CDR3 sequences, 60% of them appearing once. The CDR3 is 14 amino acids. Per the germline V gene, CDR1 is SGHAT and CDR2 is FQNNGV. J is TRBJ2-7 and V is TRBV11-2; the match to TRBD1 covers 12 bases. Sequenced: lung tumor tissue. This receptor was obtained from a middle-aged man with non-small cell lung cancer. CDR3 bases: TGTGCCAGCAGACGGGGACAGGGGGCCTTCGAGAAGTACTTC. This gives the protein CASRRGQGAFEKYF.